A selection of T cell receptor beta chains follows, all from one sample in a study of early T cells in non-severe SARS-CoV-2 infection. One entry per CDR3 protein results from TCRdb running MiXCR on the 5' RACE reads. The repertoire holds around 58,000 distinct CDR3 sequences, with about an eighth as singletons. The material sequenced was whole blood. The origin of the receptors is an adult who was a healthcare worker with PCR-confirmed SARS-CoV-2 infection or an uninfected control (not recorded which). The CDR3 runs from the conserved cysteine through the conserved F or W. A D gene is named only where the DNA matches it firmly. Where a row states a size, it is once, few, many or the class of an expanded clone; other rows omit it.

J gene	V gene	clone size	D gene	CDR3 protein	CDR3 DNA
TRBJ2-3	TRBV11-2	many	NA	CASSLGNSGRTDTQYF	TGTGCCAGCAGCTTAGGTAATAGCGGTCGAACAGATACGCAGTATTTT
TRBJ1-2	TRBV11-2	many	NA	CASSLAEGSYGYTF	TGTGCCAGCAGCTTAGCTGAGGGGAGCTATGGCTACACCTTC
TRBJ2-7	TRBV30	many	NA	CAMTLASPYEQYF	TGTGCCATGACTCTGGCGTCACCCTACGAGCAGTACTTC
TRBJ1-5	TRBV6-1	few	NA	CASSRRSGPQHF	TGTGCCAGCAGCCGCAGGAGTGGGCCCCAGCATTTT
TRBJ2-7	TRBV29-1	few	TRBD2	CSVERGASGNYEQYF	TGCAGCGTTGAACGGGGGGCTAGCGGGAATTACGAGCAGTACTTC
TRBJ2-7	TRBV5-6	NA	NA	CASSDIGVYEQYF	TGTGCCAGCAGCGATATTGGGGTCTACGAGCAGTACTTC
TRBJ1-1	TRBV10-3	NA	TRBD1	CAIRGPGQGSEAFF	TGTGCCATCAGGGGACCGGGACAGGGGAGTGAAGCTTTCTTT
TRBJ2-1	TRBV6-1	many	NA	CASKAPTEISYNEQFF	TGTGCCAGTAAAGCCCCGACAGAGATCTCCTACAATGAGCAGTTCTTC
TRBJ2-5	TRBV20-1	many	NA	CSARVAETQYF	TGCAGTGCTAGAGTCGCCGAGACCCAGTACTTC
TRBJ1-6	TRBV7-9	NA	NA	CASSSPGLHSPLHF	TGTGCCAGCAGCTCCCCGGGGCTGCATTCACCCCTCCACTTT
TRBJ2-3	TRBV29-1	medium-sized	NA	CSVESTDTQYF	TGCAGCGTTGAAAGCACAGATACGCAGTATTTT
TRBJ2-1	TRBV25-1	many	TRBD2	CASSEFPSGDNNEQFF	TGTGCCAGCAGTGAATTCCCTAGCGGGGACAACAATGAGCAGTTCTTC
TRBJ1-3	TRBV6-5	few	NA	CASRQGFLSGNTIYF	TGTGCCAGCAGGCAGGGGTTCCTCTCTGGAAACACCATATATTTT
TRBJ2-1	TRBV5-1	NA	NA	CASSLELPNEQFF	TGCGCCAGCAGCTTGGAACTACCCAATGAGCAGTTCTTC
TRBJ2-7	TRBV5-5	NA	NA	CASSRGTGTPTYEQYF	TGTGCCAGCAGCCGAGGGACCGGGACACCGACCTACGAGCAGTACTTC
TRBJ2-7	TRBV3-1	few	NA	CASSPQWHEQYF	TGTGCCAGCAGCCCCCAATGGCACGAGCAGTACTTC
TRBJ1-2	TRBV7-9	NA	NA	CASSLETRTGYTF	TGTGCCAGCAGCTTAGAAACACGAACTGGCTACACCTTC
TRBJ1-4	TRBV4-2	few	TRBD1	CASSQRDRGNEKLFF	TGTGCCAGCAGCCAAAGAGACAGGGGTAATGAAAAACTGTTTTTT